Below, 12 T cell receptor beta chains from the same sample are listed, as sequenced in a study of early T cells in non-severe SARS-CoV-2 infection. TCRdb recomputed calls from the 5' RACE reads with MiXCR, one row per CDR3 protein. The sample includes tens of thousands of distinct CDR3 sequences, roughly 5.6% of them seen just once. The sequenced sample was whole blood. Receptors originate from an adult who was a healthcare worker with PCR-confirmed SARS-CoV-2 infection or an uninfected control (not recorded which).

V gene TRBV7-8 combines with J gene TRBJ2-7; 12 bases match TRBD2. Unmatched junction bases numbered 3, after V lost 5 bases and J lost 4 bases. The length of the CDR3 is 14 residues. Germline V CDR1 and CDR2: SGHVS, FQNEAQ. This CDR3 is CASSTTSGRYEQYF. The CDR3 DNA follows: TGTGCCAGCAGCACAACTAGCGGGAGGTACGAGCAGTACTTC.

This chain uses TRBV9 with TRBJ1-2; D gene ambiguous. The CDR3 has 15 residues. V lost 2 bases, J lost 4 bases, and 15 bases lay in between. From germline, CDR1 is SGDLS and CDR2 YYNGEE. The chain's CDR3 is CASSVSQTILYGYTF. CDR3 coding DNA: TGTGCCAGCAGCGTGAGTCAGACGATCCTCTATGGCTACACCTTC.

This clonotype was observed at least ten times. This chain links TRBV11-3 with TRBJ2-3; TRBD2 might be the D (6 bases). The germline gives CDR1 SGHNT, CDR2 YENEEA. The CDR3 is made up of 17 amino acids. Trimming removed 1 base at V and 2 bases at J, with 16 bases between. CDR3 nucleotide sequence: TGTGCCAGCAGCTTAGTTTGGACGGGGGTAACCACAGATACGCAGTATTTT. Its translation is CASSLVWTGVTTDTQYF. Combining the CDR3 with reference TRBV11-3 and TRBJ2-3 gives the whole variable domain EAGVVQSPRYKIIEKKQPVAFWCNPISGHNTLYWYLQNLGQGPELLIRYENEEAVDDSQLPKDRFSAERLKGVDSTLKIQPAELGDSAVYLCASSLVWTGVTTDTQYFGPGTRLTVL.

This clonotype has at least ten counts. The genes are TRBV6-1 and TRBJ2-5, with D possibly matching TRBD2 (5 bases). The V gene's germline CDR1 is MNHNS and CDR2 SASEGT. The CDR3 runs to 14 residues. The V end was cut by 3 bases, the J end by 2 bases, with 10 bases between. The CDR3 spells CASSDWSGQETQYF. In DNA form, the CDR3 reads TGTGCCAGCAGTGACTGGAGCGGTCAAGAGACCCAGTACTTC.

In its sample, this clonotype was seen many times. This CDR3 is CASSIQHRTRLHNEQFF. The CDR3 region has the DNA TGTGCCAGTAGTATCCAACATAGGACTAGATTGCACAATGAGCAGTTCTTC. The chain is built from TRBV19 and TRBJ2-1, with 7 bases matching TRBD2. This CDR3 has 17 amino acids. In germline, CDR1 is LNHDA, CDR2 SQIVND (reference sequence). With V trimmed by 3 bases and J by 5 bases, 13 bases remained unmatched.

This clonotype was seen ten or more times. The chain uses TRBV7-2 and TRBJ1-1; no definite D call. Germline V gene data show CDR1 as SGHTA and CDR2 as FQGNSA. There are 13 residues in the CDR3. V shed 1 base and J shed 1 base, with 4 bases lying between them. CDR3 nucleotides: TGTGCCAGCAGCTTAGTCGAGAACACTGAAGCTTTCTTT. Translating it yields CASSLVENTEAFF.

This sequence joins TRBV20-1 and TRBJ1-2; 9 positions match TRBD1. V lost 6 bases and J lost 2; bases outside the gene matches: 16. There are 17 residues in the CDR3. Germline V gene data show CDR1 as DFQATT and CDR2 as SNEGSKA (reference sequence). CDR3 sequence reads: CSAAQPGQGLANYGYTF. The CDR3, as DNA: TGCAGTGCCGCCCAGCCGGGACAGGGCTTAGCGAACTATGGCTACACCTTC.

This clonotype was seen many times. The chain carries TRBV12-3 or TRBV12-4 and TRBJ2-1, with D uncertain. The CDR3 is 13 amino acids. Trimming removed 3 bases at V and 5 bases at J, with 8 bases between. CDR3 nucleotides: TGTGCCAGCAGTTTGAGAAGGGACAATGAGCAGTTCTTC. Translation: CASSLRRDNEQFF.

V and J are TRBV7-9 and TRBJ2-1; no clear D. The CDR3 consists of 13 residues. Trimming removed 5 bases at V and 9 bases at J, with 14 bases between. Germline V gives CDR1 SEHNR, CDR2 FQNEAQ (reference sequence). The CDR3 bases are TGTGCCAGCAGCCTTCGCGGTAGTGGTGAGCAGTTCTTC. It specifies CASSLRGSGEQFF. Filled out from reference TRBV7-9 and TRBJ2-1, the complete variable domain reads DTGVSQNPRHKITKRGQNVTFRCDPISEHNRLYWYRQTLGQGPEFLTYFQNEAQLEKSRLLSDRFSAERPKGSFSTLEIQRTEQGDSAMYLCASSLRGSGEQFFGPGTRLTVL.

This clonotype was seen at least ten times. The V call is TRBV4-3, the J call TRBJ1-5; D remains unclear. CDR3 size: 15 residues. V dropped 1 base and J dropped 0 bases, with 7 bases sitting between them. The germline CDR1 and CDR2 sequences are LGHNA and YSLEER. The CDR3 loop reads CASSQGVGSNQPQHF. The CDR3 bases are TGCGCCAGCAGCCAAGGTGTCGGTAGCAATCAGCCCCAGCATTTT.

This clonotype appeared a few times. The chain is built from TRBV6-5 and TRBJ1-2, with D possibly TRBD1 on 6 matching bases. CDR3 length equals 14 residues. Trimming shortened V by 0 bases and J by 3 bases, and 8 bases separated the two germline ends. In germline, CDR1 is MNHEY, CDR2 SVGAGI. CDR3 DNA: TGTGCCAGCAGTTACTCGAACAGGGACTATGGCTACACCTTC. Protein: CASSYSNRDYGYTF.

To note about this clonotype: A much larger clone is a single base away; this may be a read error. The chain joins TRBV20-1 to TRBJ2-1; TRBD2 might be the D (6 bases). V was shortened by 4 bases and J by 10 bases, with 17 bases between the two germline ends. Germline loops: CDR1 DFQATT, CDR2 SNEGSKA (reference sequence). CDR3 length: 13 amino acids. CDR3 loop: CSAMVGGRGEQFF. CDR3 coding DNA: TGCAGTGCTATGGTGGGAGGAAGAGGGGAGCAGTTCTTC.